This TCR beta chain was documented in a study of blood T cell repertoires in COVID-19. Study at large: Researchers got acute and convalescent COVID-19 samples from the United States, Italy and Spain. PBMCs, B-cell-depleted T cells, or T cells provided the cDNA or gDNA that made up the material.

V lost 4 bases and J lost 10; bases outside the gene matches: 7. Germline loops: CDR1 SGHAT, CDR2 FQNNGV. CDR3 length equals 13 residues. During active infection, Seattle patients enrolled and were then monitored through disease. Original processing methods: Cell counts per sample came from amplifying reference gene primers. Here immunoSEQ multiplex PCR was the method, and the copy in TCRdb shows in-frame clones only, minus some. V and J calls and clone size are copied from that table; D and trimming were computed from the DNA. Of some 200,000 clones in the sample, around 94% were seen once. The clonotype originates from a man younger than 45 with COVID-19, enrolled during active disease. The sequenced sample was peripheral blood. This chain joins TRBV11-2 and TRBJ2-1; 7 bases line up with TRBD1. The CDR3 coding sequence is TGTGCCAGCAGCTCCGACAGGGTTCGGGAGCAGTTCTTC. Protein: CASSSDRVREQFF.